This T cell receptor beta chain is from a study of control samples from healthy donors and cancer patients. The CDR3 covers 15 residues. V was clipped by 1 base and J by 5 bases, with 13 bases between them. Per the germline V gene, CDR1 is SGHTA and CDR2 is FQGNSA. The assay was immunoSEQ multiplex PCR, and TCRdb's table has in-frame clones only and misses some. Of around 130,000 clones listed, about 90% were seen once; the top ten hold less than 40%. This TCR was recovered from a man aged 50-60 years in good health. The chain is built from TRBV7-2 and TRBJ2-3, with D perhaps TRBD2 (7 bases). The specimen was blood. The CDR3 here is CASSLGGGAGDTQYF. DNA for the CDR3: TGTGCCAGCAGCTTAGGAGGGGGGGCTGGAGATACGCAGTATTTT.